This TCR beta chain was captured in a study of T cells in tumors after PD-1 blockade (dated by TCRdb to between 2017 and 2020). Background on the whole study: Patients with prior checkpoint blockade, systemic immunosuppressant use, or recent radiotherapy or other anti-cancer therapy within 4 weeks were excluded. Patients received pembrolizumab 200 mg every 3 weeks or cemiplimab 350 mg every 2 weeks. Some patients also continued taking vismodegib 150 mg daily during anti-PD-1 treatment. An average of 113,528 TCR templates (range about 24,000-280,000) and fewer than 45,000 unique clonotypes was obtained for peripheral blood samples. Paired single-cell RNA and TCR sequencing was performed on site-matched tumors from BCC or SCC patients before and after anti-PD-1 therapy. To compare clonotypes in blood versus tumor, bulk TCR sequencing was run on 10 peripheral blood samples drawn from four or five patients. RECIST version 1.1 was the standard used to evaluate clinical response. What the authors observed across the whole study: The source of novel T cell clones was not identified and could include lymphoid organs or rare unexpanded clones within the tumor or its periphery. Roughly 41% of the TCR clonotypes from tumors also showed up in blood, and some novel exhausted tumor clones were present in pre-treatment blood, which suggests peripheral recruitment.

As to this clone: What this receptor recognizes is not known. No quality values exist for individual bases; no much larger clone is one base distant.

The immunoSEQ platform was used to carry out deep TCRbeta sequencing. Turning to the authors' computational methods: For further analysis, only productive rearrangements were exported from the immunoSEQ Analyzer. T cell phenotypes were assigned to bulk TCRbeta clonotypes by matching to single-cell RNA+TCR-seq clones sharing the same TCRbeta sequence. Tumor enrichment of a clone was calculated by dividing the clone's tumor frequency by the clone's PBMC frequency, both taken from bulk TCR sequencing. TCRs were sorted with GLIPH into specificity groups, meaning clusters of distinct TCRs that share CDR3 motifs and likely recognize common antigens. TCRdb stores this immuneACCESS table with in-frame sequences only. Part of the clones is absent; in the studies checked, under half of the shortfall reflects unresolved V genes, and no reason is known for the rest. V, J and clone size are those of that table, while D and trimming were read from the DNA. The sample table lists roughly 60,000 clones, roughly 75% of them with a count of one. The ten largest clones capture over 10% of the sample.

Explained via the paper, the time point label denotes: before anti-PD-1 therapy. For bulk TCRbeta sequencing, genomic DNA was extracted from tumor biopsies or peripheral blood, and input amounts ranged from about 616 ng to 6,500 ng. Every patient had histologically proven advanced or metastatic basal or squamous cell carcinoma and was a poor candidate for surgical resection. The basal cell carcinoma cohort comprised eleven to twelve patients, of whom 8 had bulk tumor TCR sequencing. The source is a human donor with basal cell carcinoma. The specimen comprised PBMCs, sampled before anti-PD-1 treatment.

The CDR3 protein: CASSSLGQPQHF. The nucleotides read TGTGCCAGTAGTAGTTTAGGACAGCCCCAGCATTTT. The sequence links TRBV19 to TRBJ1-5; no D gene can be assigned with confidence. CDR1 and CDR2, per the germline V gene (reference sequence), are LNHDA and SQIVND. V is shortened by 4 bases, J by 7 bases, and the region joining them spans 8 bases. The CDR3 contains 12 residues, cysteine and phenylalanine counted. Only the CDR3 DNA is retained, 36 bases long and in frame from the first base.